This T cell receptor beta chain was sequenced in a study of T cell responses to AZD1222 COVID-19 vaccine. General study points: Donors in the cohort were predominantly white British and more often female, and clonal diversity was possibly underestimated.

To note about this clone: Its antigen remains unidentified.

The table came from immunoSEQ multiplex PCR; TCRdb's copy has only in-frame clones and leaves some out. This sample has 100,000 to 150,000 clones, with around 88% found just once. This sample comprised peripheral blood, obtained on day 0 of MenACWY control vaccination. This TCR derives from an adult in good health.

The CDR3 nucleotides are TGTGCCAGCAGCGCGAGGGGACAAATAGGCTATGGCTACACCTTC. This encodes CASSARGQIGYGYTF. The genes are TRBV9 and TRBJ1-2; the D gene is possibly TRBD1 (6 bases). Germline CDR1 SGDLS, CDR2 YYNGEE. The V gene lost 3 bases and the J gene lost 4 bases, with 16 bases spanning the gap. The CDR3 is 15 residues long.